Detailed here is one T cell receptor beta chain. Its antigen is not known. The sample originates from a study of shared clonotypes between healthy human individuals. There are 15 residues in the CDR3. J was trimmed by 0 bases and V by 4 bases; bases with no gene match: 4. Germline assignment: CDR1 SGDLS and CDR2 YYNGEE. Study-level results: A small donor pool kept down the genetic and exposure-history diversity that was represented.

It was at deep level that the assay was run. Here immunoSEQ multiplex PCR was the method, and the copy in TCRdb shows in-frame clones only, minus some. The sample has roughly 490,000 clones, about 80% seen once. The sample taken for sequencing was PBMCs. V usage is TRBV9 and J usage is TRBJ2-7; 10 bases are shared with TRBD2. This TCR was sampled from a middle-aged woman in good health. Some clones in this sample may be carry-over from other donors' samples. Written as DNA, the CDR3 is TGTGCCAGCAGCCCCCCTAGCGGGAGCTCCTACGAGCAGTACTTC. This gives the protein CASSPPSGSSYEQYF.